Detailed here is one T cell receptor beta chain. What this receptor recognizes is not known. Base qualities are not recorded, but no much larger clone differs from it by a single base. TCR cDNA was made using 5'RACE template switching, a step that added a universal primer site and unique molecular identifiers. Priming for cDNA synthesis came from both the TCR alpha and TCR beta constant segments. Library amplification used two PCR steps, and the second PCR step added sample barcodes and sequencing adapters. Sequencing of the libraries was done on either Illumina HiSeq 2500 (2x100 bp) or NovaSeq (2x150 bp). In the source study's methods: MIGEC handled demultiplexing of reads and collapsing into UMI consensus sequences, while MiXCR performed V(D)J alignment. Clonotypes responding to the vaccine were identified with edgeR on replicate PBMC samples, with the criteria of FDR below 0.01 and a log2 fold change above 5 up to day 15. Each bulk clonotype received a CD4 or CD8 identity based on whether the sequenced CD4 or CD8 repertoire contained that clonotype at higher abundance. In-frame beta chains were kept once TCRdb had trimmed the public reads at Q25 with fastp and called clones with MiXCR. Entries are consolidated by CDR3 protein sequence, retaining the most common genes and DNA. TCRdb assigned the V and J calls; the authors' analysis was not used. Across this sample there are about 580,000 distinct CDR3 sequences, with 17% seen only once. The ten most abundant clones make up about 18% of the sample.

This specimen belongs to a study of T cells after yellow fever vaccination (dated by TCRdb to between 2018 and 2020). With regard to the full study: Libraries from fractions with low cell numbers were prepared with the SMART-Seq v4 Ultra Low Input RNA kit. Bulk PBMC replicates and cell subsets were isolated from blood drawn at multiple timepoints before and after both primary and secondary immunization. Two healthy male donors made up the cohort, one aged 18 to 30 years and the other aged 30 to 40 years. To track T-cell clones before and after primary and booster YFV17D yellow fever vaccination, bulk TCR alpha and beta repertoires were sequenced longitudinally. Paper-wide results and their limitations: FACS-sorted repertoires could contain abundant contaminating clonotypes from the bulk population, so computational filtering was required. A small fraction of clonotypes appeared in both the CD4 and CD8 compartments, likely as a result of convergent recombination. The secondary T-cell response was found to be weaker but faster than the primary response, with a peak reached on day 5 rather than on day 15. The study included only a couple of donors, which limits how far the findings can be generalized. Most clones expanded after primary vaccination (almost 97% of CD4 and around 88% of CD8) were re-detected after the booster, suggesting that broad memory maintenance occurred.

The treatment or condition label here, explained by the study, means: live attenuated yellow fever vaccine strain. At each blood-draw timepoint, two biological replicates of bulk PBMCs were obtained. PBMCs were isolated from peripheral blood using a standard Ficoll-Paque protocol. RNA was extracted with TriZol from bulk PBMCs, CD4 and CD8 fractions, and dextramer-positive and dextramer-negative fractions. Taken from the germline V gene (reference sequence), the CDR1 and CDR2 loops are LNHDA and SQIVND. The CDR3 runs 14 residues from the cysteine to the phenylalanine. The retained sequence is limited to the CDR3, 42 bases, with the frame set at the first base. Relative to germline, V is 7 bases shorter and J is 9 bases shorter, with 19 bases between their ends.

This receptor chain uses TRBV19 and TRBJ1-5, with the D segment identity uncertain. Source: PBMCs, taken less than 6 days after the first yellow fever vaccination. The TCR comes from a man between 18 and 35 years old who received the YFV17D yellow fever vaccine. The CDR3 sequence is CASTRGTSKVPQHF. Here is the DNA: TGTGCCAGTACCCGAGGTACCTCTAAGGTGCCCCAGCATTTT.